These T cell receptor beta chains were read from a single sample in a study of graft-versus-host responses after intestinal transplantation. Clones were sequenced by immunoSEQ multiplex PCR, and TCRdb holds only the in-frame ones, with some missing. Of 60,000 or so clones detected, under 95% appear once; the ten largest clones hold roughly 2.7%. Sequences were derived from PBMCs, sampled around 120 days after intestinal transplantation. The receptor set was obtained from a human patient who received an intestinal transplant, so some T cells may come from the graft donor. The CDR3 runs from the conserved cysteine through the conserved F or W. Fields, in order: V gene, CDR3 length, J gene, D gene, clone size, CDR3 DNA, CDR3 protein. A D gene is named only where the DNA matches it firmly. A clone size is listed for some rows: how often the clone was seen (once, few, many), or a class if it is expanded.

V gene: TRBV6-1; CDR3 length: 15; J gene: TRBJ1-6; D gene: TRBD1; clone size: once; CDR3 DNA: TGTGCCAGCAGTGAAATTCGGACAGGGGTACCCATACTCCACTTT; CDR3 protein: CASSEIRTGVPILHF
V gene: TRBV5-4; CDR3 length: 16; J gene: TRBJ2-7; D gene: NA; clone size: NA; CDR3 DNA: TGTGCCAGCAGCTTTTTTGCGGGACAGCACTCCTACGAGCAGTACTTC; CDR3 protein: CASSFFAGQHSYEQYF
V gene: TRBV6-5; CDR3 length: 15; J gene: TRBJ2-5; D gene: TRBD2; clone size: NA; CDR3 DNA: TGTGCCAGCAGTTCGACTAGCGGGGGCCAAGAGACCCAGTACTTC; CDR3 protein: CASSSTSGGQETQYF
V gene: TRBV4-1; CDR3 length: 20; J gene: TRBJ2-2; D gene: TRBD2; clone size: NA; CDR3 DNA: TGCGCCAGCAGCCAAGATTGGGGGATTCCGAAGCGGGAGAACACCGGGGAGCTGTTTTTT; CDR3 protein: CASSQDWGIPKRENTGELFF
V gene: TRBV5-4; CDR3 length: 18; J gene: TRBJ1-5; D gene: NA; clone size: NA; CDR3 DNA: TGTGCCAGCAGCCTAACTTTTTCGACCGGGACCTTCAATCAGCCCCAGCATTTT; CDR3 protein: CASSLTFSTGTFNQPQHF
V gene: TRBV28; CDR3 length: 14; J gene: TRBJ2-4; D gene: NA; clone size: NA; CDR3 DNA: TGTGCCAGCAGTTTATTGGGGGTCCGATACATTCAGTACTTC; CDR3 protein: CASSLLGVRYIQYF
V gene: TRBV29-1; CDR3 length: 14; J gene: TRBJ1-1; D gene: NA; clone size: few; CDR3 DNA: TGCAGCGTTGCCGGACAGTATCCCACCACTGAAGCTTTCTTT; CDR3 protein: CSVAGQYPTTEAFF
V gene: TRBV7-9; CDR3 length: 13; J gene: TRBJ1-1; D gene: NA; clone size: NA; CDR3 DNA: TGTGCCAGCAGCCGTAGGCATGACACTGAAGCTTTCTTT; CDR3 protein: CASSRRHDTEAFF
V gene: TRBV9; CDR3 length: 15; J gene: TRBJ2-7; D gene: NA; clone size: NA; CDR3 DNA: TGTGCCAGCAGCGGGGGCCTAGGGGGAGACCGCGAGCAGTACTTC; CDR3 protein: CASSGGLGGDREQYF
V gene: TRBV6-5; CDR3 length: 11; J gene: TRBJ1-1; D gene: NA; clone size: NA; CDR3 DNA: TGTGCCAGCAGTTCGGGTACTGAAGCTTTCTTT; CDR3 protein: CASSSGTEAFF
V gene: TRBV28; CDR3 length: 16; J gene: TRBJ2-1; D gene: NA; clone size: NA; CDR3 DNA: TGTGCCAGCAGTCCCCTTGGGTCCAAGATCGGGGATGAGCAGTTCTTC; CDR3 protein: CASSPLGSKIGDEQFF
V gene: TRBV5-8; CDR3 length: 16; J gene: TRBJ2-1; D gene: TRBD1; clone size: NA; CDR3 DNA: TGTGCCAGCAGCTTGCGCGGACAGGGCCTCTACAATGAGCAGTTCTTC; CDR3 protein: CASSLRGQGLYNEQFF
V gene: TRBV21-1; CDR3 length: 17; J gene: TRBJ2-7; D gene: NA; clone size: NA; CDR3 DNA: TGTGCCAGCAGCACGAAAGCCCCTGGAGGGGACTGCAACGAGCAGTACTTC; CDR3 protein: CASSTKAPGGDCNEQYF
V gene: TRBV19; CDR3 length: 15; J gene: TRBJ2-3; D gene: TRBD1; clone size: NA; CDR3 DNA: TGTGCCAGTACCCCTCAGGGACAGCCCGGGGTTGCGCAGTATTTT; CDR3 protein: CASTPQGQPGVAQYF
V gene: TRBV7-9; CDR3 length: 15; J gene: TRBJ1-2; D gene: TRBD1; clone size: NA; CDR3 DNA: TGTGCCAGCAGCTCATCGACAGGGAGTCATTATGGCTACACCTTC; CDR3 protein: CASSSSTGSHYGYTF
V gene: TRBV5-1; CDR3 length: 13; J gene: TRBJ2-7; D gene: TRBD1; clone size: NA; CDR3 DNA: TGCGCCACTTCCACAGGGGGAAATTACGAGCAGTACTTC; CDR3 protein: CATSTGGNYEQYF
V gene: TRBV28; CDR3 length: 16; J gene: TRBJ2-3; D gene: TRBD1; clone size: NA; CDR3 DNA: TGTGCCAGCAGTCCCCGGGACAGGGTATATACAGATACGCAGTATTTT; CDR3 protein: CASSPRDRVYTDTQYF
V gene: TRBV5-1; CDR3 length: 16; J gene: TRBJ2-3; D gene: TRBD2; clone size: NA; CDR3 DNA: TGCGCCAGCAGCGCAGGACTAGCGGGGCCCACAGATACGCAGTATTTT; CDR3 protein: CASSAGLAGPTDTQYF
V gene: TRBV27; CDR3 length: 14; J gene: TRBJ1-4; D gene: NA; clone size: few; CDR3 DNA: TGTGCCAGCAGTTTAGAGAGGGAGGATGAAAAACTGTTTTTT; CDR3 protein: CASSLEREDEKLFF
V gene: TRBV7-9; CDR3 length: 14; J gene: TRBJ2-7; D gene: TRBD1; clone size: NA; CDR3 DNA: TGTGCCAGCAGCTTAATCGGACAGGGCTACGAGCAGTACTTC; CDR3 protein: CASSLIGQGYEQYF
V gene: TRBV5-5; CDR3 length: 14; J gene: TRBJ2-5; D gene: TRBD1; clone size: NA; CDR3 DNA: TGTGCCAGCAGCTTGGCAGGACAGGGAGAGACCCAGTACTTC; CDR3 protein: CASSLAGQGETQYF
V gene: TRBV11-3; CDR3 length: 14; J gene: TRBJ2-3; D gene: NA; clone size: few; CDR3 DNA: TGTGCCAGCACCCTCTCGTTCCCTACCGATACGCAGTATTTT; CDR3 protein: CASTLSFPTDTQYF
V gene: TRBV11-2; CDR3 length: 15; J gene: TRBJ2-7; D gene: TRBD2; clone size: NA; CDR3 DNA: TGCGCCAGCAGCCCCTGGGGCGGGGGAGCCTACGAGCAGTACTTC; CDR3 protein: CASSPWGGGAYEQYF
V gene: TRBV7-9; CDR3 length: 15; J gene: TRBJ2-2; D gene: NA; clone size: NA; CDR3 DNA: TGTGCCAGCAGGCTCCGGGAGCCAAACACCGGGGAGCTGTTTTTT; CDR3 protein: CASRLREPNTGELFF
V gene: TRBV2; CDR3 length: 12; J gene: TRBJ2-1; D gene: NA; clone size: NA; CDR3 DNA: TGTGCCAGCAGTGATAATGCAGCGGAGCAGTTCTTC; CDR3 protein: CASSDNAAEQFF
V gene: TRBV9; CDR3 length: 17; J gene: TRBJ2-1; D gene: TRBD2; clone size: NA; CDR3 DNA: TGTGCCAGCAGCGTAGATTCTAGCGGGACAACCTACAATGAGCAGTTCTTC; CDR3 protein: CASSVDSSGTTYNEQFF
V gene: TRBV6-1; CDR3 length: 12; J gene: TRBJ2-7; D gene: NA; clone size: NA; CDR3 DNA: TGTGCCAGCAGTTCCCCACACTACGAGCAGTACTTC; CDR3 protein: CASSSPHYEQYF
V gene: TRBV5-4; CDR3 length: 17; J gene: TRBJ2-1; D gene: NA; clone size: NA; CDR3 DNA: TGTGCCAGCCGCCACCGCCCCGGTCCAAGCTCCTACAATGAGCAGTTCTTC; CDR3 protein: CASRHRPGPSSYNEQFF
V gene: TRBV7-9; CDR3 length: 14; J gene: TRBJ2-1; D gene: NA; clone size: NA; CDR3 DNA: TGCGCCAGCAGACCGAGGGGGGAGTACAATGAGCAGTTCTTC; CDR3 protein: CASRPRGEYNEQFF
V gene: TRBV7-9; CDR3 length: 15; J gene: TRBJ2-7; D gene: TRBD2; clone size: NA; CDR3 DNA: TGTGCCAGCAGCCCCGGACTAGCAGTGTCCTACGAGCAGTACTTC; CDR3 protein: CASSPGLAVSYEQYF
V gene: TRBV2; CDR3 length: 12; J gene: TRBJ2-3; D gene: NA; clone size: NA; CDR3 DNA: TGTGCCAGCAAGTCGCGCACAGATACGCAGTATTTT; CDR3 protein: CASKSRTDTQYF
V gene: TRBV28; CDR3 length: 14; J gene: TRBJ2-2; D gene: TRBD1; clone size: NA; CDR3 DNA: TGTGCCAGCAGGTTGGACAGGGGGTCCGGGGAGCTGTTTTTT; CDR3 protein: CASRLDRGSGELFF
V gene: TRBV7-8; CDR3 length: 17; J gene: TRBJ2-7; D gene: NA; clone size: NA; CDR3 DNA: TGTGCCAGCAGCTTAGTTAGGGGTCGGCCAAGCTCCTACGAGCAGTACTTC; CDR3 protein: CASSLVRGRPSSYEQYF
V gene: TRBV5-1; CDR3 length: 17; J gene: TRBJ2-7; D gene: TRBD1; clone size: NA; CDR3 DNA: TGCGCCAGCAGCTTGGCCAAAGGACAGGGGTATTCCTACGAGCAGTACTTC; CDR3 protein: CASSLAKGQGYSYEQYF
V gene: TRBV28; CDR3 length: 14; J gene: TRBJ2-7; D gene: TRBD2; clone size: NA; CDR3 DNA: TGTGCCAGCAGTTTAGGCGGGAGCGTCTACGAGCAGTACTTC; CDR3 protein: CASSLGGSVYEQYF
V gene: TRBV5-4; CDR3 length: 15; J gene: TRBJ2-7; D gene: NA; clone size: NA; CDR3 DNA: TGTGCCAGCAGCTTGGCGATAGGAGGAACCTACGAGCAGTACTTC; CDR3 protein: CASSLAIGGTYEQYF
V gene: TRBV7-8; CDR3 length: 15; J gene: TRBJ2-7; D gene: NA; clone size: NA; CDR3 DNA: TGTGCCAGCAGCTCACCGGACCGACGACGGCTCGAGCAGTACTTC; CDR3 protein: CASSSPDRRRLEQYF
V gene: TRBV11-2; CDR3 length: 15; J gene: TRBJ2-1; D gene: TRBD2; clone size: NA; CDR3 DNA: TGTGCCAGCAGCCCTCGGACTAGCGGGGCGGATGAGCAGTTCTTC; CDR3 protein: CASSPRTSGADEQFF
V gene: TRBV5-6; CDR3 length: 16; J gene: TRBJ2-1; D gene: TRBD2; clone size: NA; CDR3 DNA: TGTGCCAGCAGCTGGGCGGGGACTAGCGGGAGAAATGAGCAGTTCTTC; CDR3 protein: CASSWAGTSGRNEQFF
V gene: TRBV5-8; CDR3 length: 14; J gene: TRBJ2-4; D gene: TRBD1; clone size: NA; CDR3 DNA: TGTGCCAGCAGCTTGGACAGGGGGAGTAACATTCAGTACTTC; CDR3 protein: CASSLDRGSNIQYF
V gene: TRBV11-1; CDR3 length: 16; J gene: TRBJ2-2; D gene: TRBD1; clone size: NA; CDR3 DNA: TGTGCCAGCAGCTTACACAGGGGATCGAACACCGGGGAGCTGTTTTTT; CDR3 protein: CASSLHRGSNTGELFF
V gene: TRBV4-1; CDR3 length: 14; J gene: TRBJ1-5; D gene: NA; clone size: NA; CDR3 DNA: TGCGCCAGCAGCCTAGAGACAAGCAATCAGCCCCAGCATTTT; CDR3 protein: CASSLETSNQPQHF
V gene: TRBV15; CDR3 length: 15; J gene: TRBJ2-7; D gene: TRBD1; clone size: NA; CDR3 DNA: TGTGCCACCGGAGCAGGGGGCAGGGGTCTGCACGAGCAGTACTTC; CDR3 protein: CATGAGGRGLHEQYF
V gene: TRBV28; CDR3 length: 13; J gene: TRBJ2-7; D gene: TRBD1; clone size: NA; CDR3 DNA: TGTGCCAGCAGTTTCGGGCAGGGGGCTAGACAGTACTTC; CDR3 protein: CASSFGQGARQYF
V gene: TRBV11-3; CDR3 length: 18; J gene: TRBJ2-4; D gene: TRBD2; clone size: NA; CDR3 DNA: TGTGCCAGCAGCTTAGTCGGGGGGGGTATCCCAGCCAAAAACATTCAGTACTTC; CDR3 protein: CASSLVGGGIPAKNIQYF
V gene: TRBV19; CDR3 length: 12; J gene: TRBJ1-5; D gene: NA; clone size: NA; CDR3 DNA: TGTGCCAGTACACAAGGGGGGCAGCCCCAGCATTTT; CDR3 protein: CASTQGGQPQHF
V gene: TRBV19; CDR3 length: 14; J gene: TRBJ2-3; D gene: NA; clone size: once; CDR3 DNA: TGTGCCAGTAGACCCGCCTTTGTGGCAGATACGCAGTATTTT; CDR3 protein: CASRPAFVADTQYF
V gene: TRBV6-5; CDR3 length: 15; J gene: TRBJ2-3; D gene: TRBD1; clone size: NA; CDR3 DNA: TGTGCCAGATGCCACCGGGACAGCGGCACAGATACGCAGTATTTT; CDR3 protein: CARCHRDSGTDTQYF
V gene: TRBV5-6; CDR3 length: 15; J gene: TRBJ1-5; D gene: NA; clone size: few; CDR3 DNA: TGTGCCAGCAGCGTGGGACAAGGCCCCAATCAGCCCCAGCATTTT; CDR3 protein: CASSVGQGPNQPQHF
V gene: TRBV11-3; CDR3 length: 13; J gene: TRBJ2-3; D gene: NA; clone size: NA; CDR3 DNA: TGTGCCAGCAGCCGCGGTGGCACAGATACGCAGTATTTT; CDR3 protein: CASSRGGTDTQYF
V gene: TRBV14; CDR3 length: 14; J gene: TRBJ1-5; D gene: TRBD1; clone size: NA; CDR3 DNA: TGTGCCAGCAGCCCAACAGGGGTCAATCAGCCCCAGCATTTT; CDR3 protein: CASSPTGVNQPQHF
V gene: TRBV10-3; CDR3 length: 12; J gene: TRBJ1-3; D gene: NA; clone size: NA; CDR3 DNA: TGTGCCATCAGTGTTCCTGGAAACACCATATATTTT; CDR3 protein: CAISVPGNTIYF
V gene: TRBV5-4; CDR3 length: 14; J gene: TRBJ2-7; D gene: NA; clone size: NA; CDR3 DNA: TGTGCCAGCAGCTCCGGGGTCGCTCCCTACGAGCAGTACTTC; CDR3 protein: CASSSGVAPYEQYF
V gene: TRBV28; CDR3 length: 17; J gene: TRBJ2-1; D gene: TRBD1; clone size: NA; CDR3 DNA: TGTGCCAGCAGGACCTCACAGGGGTCAAGCTCCTACAATGAGCAGTTCTTC; CDR3 protein: CASRTSQGSSSYNEQFF